This TCR beta chain is drawn from a study of cytomegalovirus exposure and HLA in healthy donors. Whole-study findings and limits: In the analysis, some V segments, TRBV6-2 and TRBV6-3 included, were excluded as indistinguishable. The study reported that TCR beta sequences accurately predicted HLA-A and HLA-B alleles in most subjects. A previous analysis found most TCR beta V segments productive roughly 90% or roughly 30% of the time.

Researchers ran the PCR with 60 Vbeta and 13 Jbeta primers. The table came from immunoSEQ multiplex PCR; TCRdb's copy has only in-frame clones and leaves some out. The sample yields fewer than 200,000 clones, under 85% seen once. A word on this clone: The antigen remains undetermined.

The CDR3 runs to 13 residues. J lost 9 bases, V lost 7 bases, and 6 bases had no gene match. CDR1 is ENHRY, CDR2 SYGVKD, per germline. Sample: PBMCs. The clonotype was recovered from a woman in her late teens or twenties in good health and CMV-seropositive. The rearrangement uses TRBV10-3 and TRBJ1-2; 12 nucleotides match TRBD1. The CDR3 bases are TGTGCCATCATTCAGGGACAGGGGGCTAGCTACACCTTC. Residues: CAIIQGQGASYTF.